One and the same sample provided the 22 T cell receptor beta chains below, sequenced in a study of response to subunit inactivated influenza vaccine. A single record per CDR3 protein comes from TCRdb applying MiXCR to the RT-PCR reads. The sample has about 620,000 distinct CDR3 sequences; approximately 11% are singletons. These records were also assigned to another study, of T cells expressing NK-cell markers. Per that paper: 5'RACE template switching with UMIs generated TCR beta cDNA.

This specimen consisted of PBMCs from blood, obtained on the day of vaccination. The origin of the receptors is a man in his fifties or sixties who received an inactivated influenza vaccine.

This clonotype was observed a handful of times. The chain joins TRBV29-1 to TRBJ2-1, with TRBD2 matching over 9 bases. The J segment lost 8 bases and the V segment lost 3 bases, leaving 8 bases of the junction unmatched. This CDR3 is built from 14 residues. The germline gives CDR1 SQVTM, CDR2 ANQGSEA. The CDR3 bases are TGCAGCGTTGACTGGCGGGGGGGCGGTGATGAGCAGTTCTTC. Translated, it gives CSVDWRGGGDEQFF.

This clonotype was seen more than once but under ten times. V usage is TRBV6-1 and J usage is TRBJ2-6; weak D call: TRBD1 (6 bases). Trimming took off 8 bases at V and 2 bases at J, with 19 bases between the two ends. The CDR3 covers 17 residues. Germline values: CDR1 MNHNS, CDR2 SASEGT. The CDR3 DNA follows: TGTGCCAGCTACCGCCTCACGAGGACAGCTGGGGCCAACGTCCTGACTTTC. It is translated as CASYRLTRTAGANVLTF.

The table lists this clonotype with a few counts. The chain carries TRBV28 and TRBJ2-7, with D maybe TRBD1 (6 bases). Trimming removed 6 bases from V and 2 bases from J, with 20 bases in between. From germline, CDR1 is MDHEN and CDR2 SYDVKM. The CDR3 is 16 residues long. DNA of the CDR3: TGTGCCAGCAGGACCGGAGGTCTAGGGGGAACCTACGAGCAGTACTTC. It codes for CASRTGGLGGTYEQYF.

This clonotype has only a few counts. The chain employs TRBV6-5 and TRBJ2-1; 8 bases are a match to TRBD2. The CDR3 spans 19 residues. The germline V gene encodes CDR1 MNHEY and CDR2 SVGAGI. The junction had 14 bases not matched to a gene; V was cut back by 0 bases and J by 4 bases. In nucleotides, the CDR3 is TGTGCCAGCAGTTACTCGTTTACGAACACGGCTAGCGGGTACAATGAGCAGTTCTTC. Translation gives CASSYSFTNTASGYNEQFF.

The chain combines TRBV24-1 with TRBJ2-2; D gene uncertain. This CDR3 is built from 14 residues. Germline V gene data show CDR1 as KGHDR and CDR2 as SFDVKD. Trimming pared 0 bases from V and 6 bases from J, leaving 7 bases between. This CDR3 is CATSDLGVPGELFF. Here the CDR3 DNA reads TGTGCCACCAGTGATTTGGGGGTTCCCGGGGAGCTGTTTTTT.

The rearrangement joins TRBV5-4 to TRBJ2-2; 15 positions match TRBD2. Germline V gene data show CDR1 as SGHNT and CDR2 as YYREEE (reference sequence). The CDR3 length is 16 residues. Losses at the gene ends were 10 bases for V and 0 bases for J; bases not matched to a gene: 4. CDR3 in amino acids: CAGGTSGGPNTGELFF. The CDR3, as DNA: TGTGCCGGAGGGACTAGCGGGGGGCCGAACACCGGGGAGCTGTTTTTT.

The J gene is TRBJ2-7, the V gene TRBV6-2 or TRBV6-3; 9 positions agree with TRBD1. V shed 5 bases, J shed 3 bases, and the junction held 5 bases outside the gene matches. This CDR3 is 14 amino acids long. Per germline, CDR1 MNHEY and CDR2 SVGEGT. In nucleotides, the CDR3 is TGTGCCAGCAGTGGATCGACAGGGGGCTACGAGCAGTACTTC. The encoded protein is CASSGSTGGYEQYF.

The genes are TRBV12-3 or TRBV12-4 and TRBJ2-5; a possible D gene is TRBD2 (6 bases). The V end lost 3 bases, the J end lost 7 bases, and 18 bases lay between the germline ends. CDR3 length: 15 amino acids. The CDR3 spells CASSLEPRGRLTQYF. The CDR3 region has the DNA TGTGCCAGCAGTTTGGAGCCGCGGGGACGGTTGACCCAGTACTTC.

This clonotype was observed a few times. The chain employs TRBV7-8 and TRBJ2-1, with D possibly TRBD1 on 6 matching bases. Trimming removed 5 bases at V and 9 bases at J, with 20 bases between. This CDR3 comprises 15 residues. Per germline, CDR1 SGHVS and CDR2 FQNEAQ. CDR3 sequence reads: CASSNRVELLFEQFF. The DNA of the CDR3 is TGTGCCAGCAGCAACAGGGTTGAGCTCCTCTTTGAGCAGTTCTTC. Looking up the rest from reference TRBV7-8 and TRBJ2-1 gives the full variable domain: GAGVSQSPRYKVAKRGQDVALRCDPISGHVSLFWYQQALGQGPEFLTYFQNEAQLDKSGLPSDRFFAERPEGSVSTLKIQRTQQEDSAVYLCASSNRVELLFEQFFGPGTRLTVL.

V gene TRBV29-1 combines with J gene TRBJ2-1, with D possibly TRBD2 on 6 matching bases. V was clipped by 1 base and J by 3 bases, with 7 bases between them. CDR1 SQVTM and CDR2 ANQGSEA come from the germline V gene. This CDR3 region has 13 residues. The CDR3 DNA reads as TGCAGCGTTGAAGTGCGGGACTACAATGAGCAGTTCTTC. Encoded protein: CSVEVRDYNEQFF.

This chain links TRBV7-2 with TRBJ2-7; D remains unclear. Between the trimmed V and J ends, which lost 5 bases and 2 bases, there was a span of 16 bases. Looked up from germline, CDR1 is SGHTA and CDR2 is FQGNSA. The CDR3 runs 15 residues. In DNA form, the CDR3 reads TGTGCCAGCAGCCCCGGACGGTTTCGGGCCTACGAGCAGTACTTC. Protein sequence: CASSPGRFRAYEQYF. Complete variable domain (other parts from reference TRBV7-2 and TRBJ2-7): GAGVSQSPSNKVTEKGKDVELRCDPISGHTALYWYRQSLGQGLEFLIYFQGNSAPDKSGLPSDRFSAERTGGSVSTLTIQRTQQEDSAVYLCASSPGRFRAYEQYFGPGTRLTVT.

This chain joins TRBV20-1 and TRBJ1-5; the match to TRBD1 covers 11 bases. The CDR3 runs to 14 residues. Germline CDR1 reads DFQATT; CDR2 reads SNEGSKA (reference sequence). J gave up 6 bases and V 3 bases, and 4 bases lay outside the gene matches. The CDR3 coding sequence is TGCAGTGCTAGGGCGGACAGGGGGCTTCAGCCCCAGCATTTT. Translating gives CSARADRGLQPQHF.

This clonotype showed up many times. The V gene is TRBV12-3 or TRBV12-4, the J gene TRBJ2-7, with a tentative D call TRBD1 (6 bases). Trimming stripped 3 bases from V and 2 bases from J, with 11 bases between. There are 14 residues in the CDR3. CDR3 sequence (DNA): TGTGCCAGCAGTTTGGGGGCAGGTCCCTACGAGCAGTACTTC. Translated, it gives CASSLGAGPYEQYF.

This rearrangement joins TRBV19 to TRBJ1-5; D not certain. V was pared by 1 base and J by 7 bases, with 8 bases between. Germline lookup yields CDR1 LNHDA and CDR2 SQIVND (reference sequence). CDR3 length: 13 amino acids. CDR3 loop: CASSIGLEQPQHF. CDR3 nucleotide sequence: TGTGCCAGTAGTATAGGTTTGGAACAGCCCCAGCATTTT.

This clonotype was picked up a small number of times. V gene TRBV7-7 combines with J gene TRBJ2-1; a weak D match, TRBD2 (6 bases). The V gene lost 1 base and the J gene lost 5 bases, with 9 bases spanning the gap. Germline V gene data show CDR1 as SSHAT and CDR2 as FNYEAQ (reference sequence). CDR3 size: 14 residues. The CDR3 coding sequence is TGTGCCAGCAGCTTAGGGACTACAAACAATGAGCAGTTCTTC. Protein product: CASSLGTTNNEQFF.

V and J are TRBV5-1 and TRBJ2-1; the D gene is possibly TRBD1 (6 bases). Germline V lookup: CDR1 SGHRS, CDR2 YFSETQ. Trimming cost V 0 bases and J 0 bases, with 7 bases left between them. This CDR3 has 15 amino acids. DNA of the CDR3: TGCGCCAGCAGCTTGGGACAGGCCTCCTACAATGAGCAGTTCTTC. Its translation: CASSLGQASYNEQFF.

The V call is TRBV27, the J call TRBJ2-7; D uncertain. V gave up 6 bases and J gave up 5 bases, with 14 bases separating them. Germline CDR1 reads MNHEY; CDR2 reads SMNVEV (reference sequence). The CDR3 runs 13 residues. Here the CDR3 DNA reads TGTGCCAGCAGGCAAAGAGAGGCCCACGAGCAGTACTTC. This translates into CASRQREAHEQYF.

There are a few counts of this clonotype. V usage is TRBV20-1 and J usage is TRBJ2-3; TRBD2 matches at 10 bases. Trimming cost V 7 bases and J 5 bases; bases outside gene matches: 6. Germline V gene sequence: CDR1 DFQATT, CDR2 SNEGSKA (reference sequence). The CDR3 loop spans 13 amino acids. Written as DNA, the CDR3 is TGCAGTGAGAAGCGGGGGGGCGAAGATACGCAGTATTTT. It translates to CSEKRGGEDTQYF.

This clonotype was seen more than once but under ten times. The chain uses TRBV29-1 and TRBJ1-3; D is ambiguous. The CDR3 consists of 13 residues. The V end lost 4 bases, the J end lost 0 bases, and 7 bases lay between the germline ends. The V gene's germline CDR1 is SQVTM and CDR2 ANQGSEA. As DNA, the CDR3 is TGCAGCGTTGGAGGGCTCTCTGGAAACACCATATATTTT. This codes for CSVGGLSGNTIYF.

This clonotype was seen ten or more times. V usage is TRBV3-1 and J usage is TRBJ2-3; weak D call: TRBD1 (6 bases). The CDR3 covers 14 residues. The germline CDR1 and CDR2 sequences are LGHDT and YNNKEL (reference sequence). V was clipped by 1 base and J by 6 bases, with 11 bases between them. The CDR3, as DNA: TGTGCCAGCAGCCAAGGCCCCACAGGGGATACGCAGTATTTT. Protein: CASSQGPTGDTQYF.

The chain combines TRBV5-6 with TRBJ2-1; TRBD1 is a possible D gene (6 bases). CDR1 is SGHDT and CDR2 is YYEEEE in the germline V gene. The CDR3 covers 16 residues. Trimming removed 2 bases at V and 3 bases at J, with 15 bases between. The CDR3 DNA reads as TGTGCCAGCAGCTTAGAACCGGGACAAGGCTACAATGAGCAGTTCTTC. It translates to CASSLEPGQGYNEQFF.

This clonotype came up a few times. The chain couples TRBV7-8 to TRBJ2-2, with 7 bases aligning to TRBD2. The germline gives CDR1 SGHVS, CDR2 FQNEAQ. The CDR3 runs to 16 residues. After removal of 5 bases from V and 0 bases from J, the junction contained 6 bases not matched to a gene. The DNA for the CDR3 is TGTGCCAGCAGCCTGCTGGGGGGGGCGAACACCGGGGAGCTGTTTTTT. Its protein product is CASSLLGGANTGELFF. The entire variable domain, with the rest obtained from reference TRBV7-8 and TRBJ2-2, is as follows: GAGVSQSPRYKVAKRGQDVALRCDPISGHVSLFWYQQALGQGPEFLTYFQNEAQLDKSGLPSDRFFAERPEGSVSTLKIQRTQQEDSAVYLCASSLLGGANTGELFFGEGSRLTVL.